Listed below are T cell receptor beta chains from one sample, sequenced in a study of blood T cells in healthy people across ages. TCRdb re-called the 5' RACE reads through MiXCR, storing one row per CDR3 protein. The sample gives about 650,000 distinct CDR3 sequences, 32% of which show up once; less than 20% is in the top ten. Sequences were obtained from blood. Receptors originate from a woman older than 75 in good health. Both conserved end residues are part of each CDR3. A D gene is named only where the DNA matches it firmly. Size is omitted from some rows. Given values are once, few, many or a class for expanded clones.

>many|TRBD2|TRBJ2-1|TRBV28
CASTGGAFEQFF
TGTGCCAGCACCGGGGGGGCCTTTGAGCAGTTCTTC
>.|TRBD1|TRBJ2-1|TRBV20-1
CSARGTPGTGAYNEQFF
TGCAGTGCTAGAGGCACCCCCGGGACAGGGGCCTACAATGAGCAGTTCTTC
>many|.|TRBJ2-3|TRBV29-1
CSVGGGGGTDTQYF
TGCAGCGTTGGCGGGGGCGGGGGCACAGATACGCAGTATTTT
>few|.|TRBJ1-1|TRBV6-2/TRBV6-3
CATSWEGSTYTEAFF
TGTGCCACCTCCTGGGAGGGCAGCACGTACACTGAAGCTTTCTTT
>few|TRBD1|TRBJ1-2|TRBV5-6
CASSVDRQNYGYTF
TGTGCCAGCAGCGTGGACAGGCAAAACTATGGCTACACCTTC
>.|.|TRBJ2-1|TRBV20-1
CSARSGGIDEQFF
TGCAGTGCTAGGTCCGGGGGAATCGATGAGCAGTTCTTC
>.|.|TRBJ1-3|TRBV6-2/TRBV6-3
CASSYRYSPSGNTIYF
TGTGCCAGCAGCTACCGGTATAGCCCCTCTGGAAACACCATATATTTT
>.|.|TRBJ2-3|TRBV5-1
CASSSRDSGPDTQYF
TGCGCCAGCAGCTCCAGGGACAGCGGGCCGGATACGCAGTATTTT
>many|TRBD2|TRBJ2-7|TRBV7-3
CASSLLAGGPVQYF
TGTGCCAGCAGCTTACTAGCGGGGGGGCCAGTGCAGTACTTC
>.|.|TRBJ2-1|TRBV5-1
CASSLKEGNEQFF
TGCGCCAGCAGCTTGAAGGAGGGCAATGAGCAGTTCTTC
>many|.|TRBJ1-2|TRBV20-1
CSASALGGYTF
TGCAGTGCTTCCGCATTGGGCGGCTACACCTTC
>.|TRBD1|TRBJ1-2|TRBV7-9
CAGSLASGGLHGYTF
TGTGCCGGCAGCTTAGCTTCAGGGGGTCTCCATGGCTACACCTTC
>.|.|TRBJ1-1|TRBV6-2/TRBV6-3
CASSYPGRGDTEAFF
TGTGCCAGCAGTTACCCCGGACGGGGGGACACTGAAGCTTTCTTT
>.|TRBD1|TRBJ1-6|TRBV5-1
CASSFTGEENSPLHF
TGCGCCAGCAGCTTCACAGGGGAAGAAAATTCACCCCTCCACTTT
>.|.|TRBJ2-1|TRBV6-5
CASSPSRGEQFF
TGTGCCAGCAGCCCCTCGAGGGGTGAGCAGTTCTTC
>.|TRBD1|TRBJ1-5|TRBV29-1
CSVRTGGTNQPQHF
TGCAGCGTTCGGACAGGGGGCACGAATCAGCCCCAGCATTTT
>many|.|TRBJ1-6|TRBV12-3/TRBV12-4
CASSSVGNSPLHF
TGTGCCAGCAGTTCCGTAGGAAATTCACCCCTCCACTTT
>many|.|TRBJ2-3|TRBV7-9
CASSLEIQRGTDTQYF
TGTGCCAGCAGCTTAGAGATCCAGCGGGGCACAGATACGCAGTATTTT
>many|.|TRBJ2-5|TRBV11-2
CASSWVAGDGETQYF
TGTGCCAGCAGCTGGGTAGCCGGGGATGGAGAGACCCAGTACTTC
>.|.|TRBJ2-5|TRBV29-1
CSHEAGRETQYF
TGCAGTCACGAGGCAGGGAGAGAGACCCAGTACTTC
>.|TRBD2|TRBJ2-5|TRBV5-1
CASSPGLAGAGQETQYF
TGCGCCAGCAGCCCGGGACTAGCGGGGGCCGGCCAAGAGACCCAGTACTTC
>few|.|TRBJ1-2|TRBV20-1
CRAGGRNGYTF
TGCAGGGCCGGGGGACGGAATGGCTACACCTTC
>.|TRBD1|TRBJ1-4|TRBV20-1
CSAWGQGTTNEKLFF
TGCAGTGCTTGGGGACAGGGAACAACTAATGAAAAACTGTTTTTT
>few|.|TRBJ2-1|TRBV20-1
CSARSRGLYNEQFF
TGCAGTGCTAGGAGCAGGGGATTGTACAATGAGCAGTTCTTC
>many|.|TRBJ1-6|TRBV7-2
CASSTGYSPLHF
TGTGCCAGCAGTACAGGGTATTCACCCCTCCACTTT
>many|.|TRBJ2-6|TRBV2
CASKAASSGANVLTF
TGTGCCAGCAAGGCAGCAAGCTCTGGGGCCAACGTCCTGACTTTC
>many|TRBD2|TRBJ2-3|TRBV28
CASSLRRPSGGTDTQYF
TGTGCCAGCAGTTTAAGGAGACCTAGCGGGGGTACAGATACGCAGTATTTT
>.|TRBD1|TRBJ1-1|TRBV6-6
CASGGQGGAEAFF
TGTGCCAGCGGAGGACAGGGGGGGGCTGAAGCTTTCTTT
>many|TRBD1|TRBJ1-4|TRBV6-5
CASSYSRQGGKEKLFF
TGTGCCAGCAGTTACTCCCGACAGGGAGGAAAAGAAAAACTGTTTTTT
>.|.|TRBJ2-2|TRBV6-4
CASSDGNTGELFF
TGTGCCAGCAGTGACGGGAACACCGGGGAGCTGTTTTTT
>few|TRBD1|TRBJ2-5|TRBV7-7
CAGSPRTGRVETQYF
TGTGCCGGCAGCCCGCGGACAGGGAGAGTCGAGACCCAGTACTTC
>.|TRBD2|TRBJ2-7|TRBV20-1
CSGEPGLAGTYEQYF
TGCAGTGGAGAACCGGGACTAGCGGGGACCTACGAGCAGTACTTC
>.|TRBD1|TRBJ1-1|TRBV7-9
CASSLHDIQGVRAEAFF
TGTGCCAGCAGCTTACACGACATACAGGGGGTGAGGGCTGAAGCTTTCTTT
>many|TRBD1|TRBJ1-4|TRBV5-1
CASSSSQGMNEKLFF
TGCGCCAGCAGCTCTTCACAGGGGATGAATGAAAAACTGTTTTTT
>many|TRBD1|TRBJ1-2|TRBV27
CASSRQGTGYTF
TGTGCCAGCAGTCGACAGGGGACTGGCTACACCTTC
>many|TRBD1|TRBJ2-5|TRBV7-2
CASSLSRFPGQGSRETQYF
TGTGCCAGCAGCTTATCGCGCTTTCCTGGACAGGGGTCAAGAGAGACCCAGTACTTC
>.|.|TRBJ1-1|TRBV7-9
CASSPLKRNTEAFF
TGTGCCAGCAGCCCGCTGAAAAGGAACACTGAAGCTTTCTTT
>few|.|TRBJ1-1|TRBV20-1
CSAREVPTEAFF
TGCAGTGCTAGAGAAGTGCCCACTGAAGCTTTCTTT
>many|.|TRBJ1-2|TRBV16
CASSQTQNYGYTF
TGTGCCAGCAGCCAAACTCAGAACTATGGCTACACCTTC
>.|TRBD1|TRBJ1-1|TRBV20-1
CRGVADRNAEAFF
TGCAGAGGAGTGGCGGACAGGAACGCTGAAGCTTTCTTT
>many|.|TRBJ2-7|TRBV6-5
CASSTSNEQYF
TGTGCCAGCAGTACCTCTAACGAGCAGTACTTC
>many|TRBD1|TRBJ2-1|TRBV6-2/TRBV6-3
CASSYSTAGGNEQFF
TGTGCCAGCAGTTACTCGACGGCAGGGGGCAATGAGCAGTTCTTC
>few|.|TRBJ2-7|TRBV28
CASSLTYRASEQYF
TGTGCCAGCAGTTTAACTTACAGGGCGAGCGAGCAGTACTTC
>many|.|TRBJ2-1|TRBV20-1
CSAREKAGWDEQFF
TGCAGTGCTAGAGAAAAGGCAGGGTGGGATGAGCAGTTCTTC